This T cell receptor beta chain was captured by sequencing in a study of cytomegalovirus exposure and HLA in healthy donors. PCR amplification relied on 60 Vbeta primers (plus 13 Jbeta primers). Clones were read by immunoSEQ multiplex PCR, and TCRdb kept only the in-frame ones, dropping some. The sample has some 200,000 clones, 80% to 85% seen once. Study-wide results and caveats: Highest at DRB1 and lowest at HLA-C, TCR association rates differed among HLA loci in a later analysis.

The germline V gene has CDR1 GTSNPN and CDR2 SVGIG (reference sequence). The CDR3 covers 11 residues. Trimming pared 4 bases from V and 10 bases from J, leaving 11 bases between. Concerning this clone: Antigen specificity is unknown.

The clonotype originates from a woman under 30 in good health and CMV-seronegative. The chain combines TRBV30 with TRBJ2-1; TRBD1 is a possible D gene (5 bases). Sequencing used PBMCs. CDR3 sequence (DNA): TGTGCCTGGAATCGGAGACAGGAGCAGTTCTTC. Protein: CAWNRRQEQFF.